This passage covers 13 T cell receptor beta chains from one sample sequenced in a study of blood T cell repertoires in COVID-19. The data were produced by immunoSEQ multiplex PCR, yet TCRdb's version contains in-frame clones alone and is incomplete. The sample contains around 210,000 clones, roughly nine tenths of which appear only once. Sequencing was performed on peripheral blood. Source of these receptors: a woman in her seventies with acute or convalescent COVID-19.

The chain has TRBV15 and TRBJ2-1, with 8 bases matching TRBD2. The CDR3 runs 14 residues. Germline trimming cut 3 bases from V and 6 bases from J; bases unmatched to any gene: 4. Germline V lookup: CDR1 LNHNV, CDR2 YYDKDF (reference sequence). This chain's CDR3 is CATSSGGLANEQFF. CDR3 bases: TGTGCCACCAGCAGCGGTGGACTAGCCAATGAGCAGTTCTTC.

The chain is built from TRBV5-1 and TRBJ1-2; D remains unclear. The length of the CDR3 is 14 residues. V was clipped by 2 bases and J by 2 bases, with 10 bases between them. CDR1 and CDR2 (germline): SGHRS, YFSETQ. The CDR3 loop is CASSFTASNYGYTF. The CDR3 DNA sequence: TGCGCCAGCAGCTTTACAGCATCCAACTATGGCTACACCTTC.

The V and J genes are TRBV18 and TRBJ1-1; D is perhaps TRBD1 (5 bases). There are 16 residues in the CDR3. With 6 bases removed from V and 0 bases from J, the gap between germline ends came to 17 bases. Germline lookup yields CDR1 KGHSH and CDR2 LQKENI. The CDR3 spells CASSLRQIEVNTEAFF. CDR3 nucleotides: TGTGCCAGCTCCCTTAGACAGATCGAGGTGAACACTGAAGCTTTCTTT.

The chain recombines TRBV9 with TRBJ2-1, with 8 bases identical to TRBD2. CDR1 SGDLS and CDR2 YYNGEE come from the germline V gene. The CDR3 has 17 residues. Trimming at V came to 0 bases and at J to 0 bases, leaving 5 bases not matched to a gene. The CDR3: CASSVAALAASYNEQFF. CDR3 coding DNA: TGTGCCAGCAGCGTAGCGGCACTAGCGGCCTCCTACAATGAGCAGTTCTTC.

The rearrangement uses TRBV9 and TRBJ1-2; 10 positions agree with TRBD1. Unmatched junction bases numbered 9, after V lost 0 bases and J lost 7 bases. CDR3 size: 16 residues. Germline V gives CDR1 SGDLS, CDR2 YYNGEE. This CDR3 is CASSVVGGQGDGGYTF. CDR3 nucleotides: TGTGCCAGCAGCGTAGTAGGCGGACAGGGGGACGGTGGCTACACCTTC.

This chain connects TRBV3-1 (or the pseudogene TRBV3-2) to TRBJ2-5, with 8 bases that match TRBD1. Germline V gene data show CDR1 as LGHDT and CDR2 as YNNKEL (reference sequence). J lost 3 bases, V lost 4 bases, and 7 bases had no gene match. The CDR3 sequence is 15 residues long. The CDR3 DNA is TGTGCCAGCAGCCCCGGACAGGGTCGAGAAGAGACCCAGTACTTC. Its translation is CASSPGQGREETQYF.

The count of this clone is one. The chain links TRBV27 to TRBJ2-2; 8 nucleotides agree with TRBD2. Unmatched junction bases numbered 7, after V lost 5 bases and J lost 5 bases. CDR1 is MNHEY, CDR2 SMNVEV, per germline (reference sequence). The CDR3 is made up of 15 amino acids. DNA for the CDR3: TGTGCCAGCAGTCTGTTAGCGGGATATACCGGGGAGCTGTTTTTT. Its translation: CASSLLAGYTGELFF.

The CDR3 loop reads CASSQDRGIWGEGLQETQYF. Written as DNA, the CDR3 is TGTGCCAGCAGCCAAGATAGAGGGATTTGGGGGGAGGGCCTCCAAGAGACCCAGTACTTC. The chain joins TRBV3-1 (or the pseudogene TRBV3-2) to TRBJ2-5; 7 nucleotides agree with TRBD2. The CDR3 length is 20 residues. Germline V CDR1 and CDR2: LGHDT, YNNKEL (reference sequence). J lost 1 base, V lost 0 bases, and 17 bases had no gene match.

V usage is TRBV29-1 and J usage is TRBJ1-2; D possibly corresponds to TRBD1 (5 bases). V was cut by 4 bases and J by 3 bases, with 9 bases left in between. Germline CDR1 reads SQVTM; CDR2 reads ANQGSEA. The CDR3 is 12 amino acids. This CDR3 is CSVAGWDYGYTF. CDR3 coding DNA: TGCAGCGTTGCAGGGTGGGACTATGGCTACACCTTC.

The V gene is TRBV7-8, the J gene TRBJ1-2, with 9 bases aligning to TRBD1. There are 14 residues in the CDR3. Germline CDR1 SGHVS, CDR2 FQNEAQ. The V gene end was trimmed by 1 base and the J gene end by 8 bases; junction bases not matched to a gene: 5. DNA of the CDR3: TGTGCCAGCAGCTTAGGAAGAGGACAGGGGGGCTACACCTTC. Translated, it gives CASSLGRGQGGYTF.

This rearrangement joins TRBV5-8 to TRBJ1-4; D not resolved. The CDR3 contains 12 residues. V lost 4 bases and J 8 bases, leaving 9 bases between the germline ends. The germline CDR1 and CDR2 sequences are SGHTS and YDEGEE. The CDR3 region is CASSGLGEKLFF. The CDR3 region has the DNA TGTGCCAGCAGCGGACTGGGGGAAAAACTGTTTTTT.

This sequence joins TRBV7-8 and TRBJ1-4, with 7 bases matching TRBD1. Germline V CDR1 and CDR2: SGHVS, FQNEAQ. J was trimmed by 8 bases and V by 5 bases; bases with no gene match: 11. This CDR3 is 15 amino acids long. In DNA, the CDR3 is TGTGCCAGCAGCGAGGGGGCGGCCCCCCGGGAAAAACTGTTTTTT. Residues: CASSEGAAPREKLFF.

The gene calls are TRBV11-3 and TRBJ2-5; maybe TRBD2 (5 bases). The CDR3 length is 17 residues. Trimming cost V 1 base and J 0 bases, with 15 bases left between them. Germline CDR1 SGHNT, CDR2 YENEEA. CDR3 residues: CASSLGQNAGYQETQYF. The CDR3 region has the DNA TGTGCCAGCAGCTTAGGCCAAAATGCGGGTTACCAAGAGACCCAGTACTTC.